In its sample, the clone carrying this TCR beta chain was seen many times. The germline V gene encodes CDR1 SGHRS and CDR2 YFSETQ. CDR3 length: 13 residues. Trimming removed 4 bases from V and 5 bases from J, with 13 bases in between. As to treatment: oral pan-JAK inhibitor, 5-10 mg twice daily. This sample was included in a study of CD8+ T cells in alopecia areata. Investigators isolated RNA and reverse transcribed it into cDNA to act as the sequencing template. Profiling relied on immunoSEQ multiplex PCR, and the TCRdb table lists in-frame clones only, not all of them. Of 100,000 or so clones in the sample, just under 60% were seen once.

The source is a human donor with alopecia areata. This chain connects TRBV5-1 to TRBJ2-7; D is perhaps TRBD1 (5 bases). Sequences were derived from CD8+ T cells sorted from blood, sampled at approximately week 56, from a patient treated with tofacitinib. In DNA form, the CDR3 reads TGCGCCAGCAGCCCCAGGGCTTGGGACGAGCAGTACTTC. Translation gives CASSPRAWDEQYF.